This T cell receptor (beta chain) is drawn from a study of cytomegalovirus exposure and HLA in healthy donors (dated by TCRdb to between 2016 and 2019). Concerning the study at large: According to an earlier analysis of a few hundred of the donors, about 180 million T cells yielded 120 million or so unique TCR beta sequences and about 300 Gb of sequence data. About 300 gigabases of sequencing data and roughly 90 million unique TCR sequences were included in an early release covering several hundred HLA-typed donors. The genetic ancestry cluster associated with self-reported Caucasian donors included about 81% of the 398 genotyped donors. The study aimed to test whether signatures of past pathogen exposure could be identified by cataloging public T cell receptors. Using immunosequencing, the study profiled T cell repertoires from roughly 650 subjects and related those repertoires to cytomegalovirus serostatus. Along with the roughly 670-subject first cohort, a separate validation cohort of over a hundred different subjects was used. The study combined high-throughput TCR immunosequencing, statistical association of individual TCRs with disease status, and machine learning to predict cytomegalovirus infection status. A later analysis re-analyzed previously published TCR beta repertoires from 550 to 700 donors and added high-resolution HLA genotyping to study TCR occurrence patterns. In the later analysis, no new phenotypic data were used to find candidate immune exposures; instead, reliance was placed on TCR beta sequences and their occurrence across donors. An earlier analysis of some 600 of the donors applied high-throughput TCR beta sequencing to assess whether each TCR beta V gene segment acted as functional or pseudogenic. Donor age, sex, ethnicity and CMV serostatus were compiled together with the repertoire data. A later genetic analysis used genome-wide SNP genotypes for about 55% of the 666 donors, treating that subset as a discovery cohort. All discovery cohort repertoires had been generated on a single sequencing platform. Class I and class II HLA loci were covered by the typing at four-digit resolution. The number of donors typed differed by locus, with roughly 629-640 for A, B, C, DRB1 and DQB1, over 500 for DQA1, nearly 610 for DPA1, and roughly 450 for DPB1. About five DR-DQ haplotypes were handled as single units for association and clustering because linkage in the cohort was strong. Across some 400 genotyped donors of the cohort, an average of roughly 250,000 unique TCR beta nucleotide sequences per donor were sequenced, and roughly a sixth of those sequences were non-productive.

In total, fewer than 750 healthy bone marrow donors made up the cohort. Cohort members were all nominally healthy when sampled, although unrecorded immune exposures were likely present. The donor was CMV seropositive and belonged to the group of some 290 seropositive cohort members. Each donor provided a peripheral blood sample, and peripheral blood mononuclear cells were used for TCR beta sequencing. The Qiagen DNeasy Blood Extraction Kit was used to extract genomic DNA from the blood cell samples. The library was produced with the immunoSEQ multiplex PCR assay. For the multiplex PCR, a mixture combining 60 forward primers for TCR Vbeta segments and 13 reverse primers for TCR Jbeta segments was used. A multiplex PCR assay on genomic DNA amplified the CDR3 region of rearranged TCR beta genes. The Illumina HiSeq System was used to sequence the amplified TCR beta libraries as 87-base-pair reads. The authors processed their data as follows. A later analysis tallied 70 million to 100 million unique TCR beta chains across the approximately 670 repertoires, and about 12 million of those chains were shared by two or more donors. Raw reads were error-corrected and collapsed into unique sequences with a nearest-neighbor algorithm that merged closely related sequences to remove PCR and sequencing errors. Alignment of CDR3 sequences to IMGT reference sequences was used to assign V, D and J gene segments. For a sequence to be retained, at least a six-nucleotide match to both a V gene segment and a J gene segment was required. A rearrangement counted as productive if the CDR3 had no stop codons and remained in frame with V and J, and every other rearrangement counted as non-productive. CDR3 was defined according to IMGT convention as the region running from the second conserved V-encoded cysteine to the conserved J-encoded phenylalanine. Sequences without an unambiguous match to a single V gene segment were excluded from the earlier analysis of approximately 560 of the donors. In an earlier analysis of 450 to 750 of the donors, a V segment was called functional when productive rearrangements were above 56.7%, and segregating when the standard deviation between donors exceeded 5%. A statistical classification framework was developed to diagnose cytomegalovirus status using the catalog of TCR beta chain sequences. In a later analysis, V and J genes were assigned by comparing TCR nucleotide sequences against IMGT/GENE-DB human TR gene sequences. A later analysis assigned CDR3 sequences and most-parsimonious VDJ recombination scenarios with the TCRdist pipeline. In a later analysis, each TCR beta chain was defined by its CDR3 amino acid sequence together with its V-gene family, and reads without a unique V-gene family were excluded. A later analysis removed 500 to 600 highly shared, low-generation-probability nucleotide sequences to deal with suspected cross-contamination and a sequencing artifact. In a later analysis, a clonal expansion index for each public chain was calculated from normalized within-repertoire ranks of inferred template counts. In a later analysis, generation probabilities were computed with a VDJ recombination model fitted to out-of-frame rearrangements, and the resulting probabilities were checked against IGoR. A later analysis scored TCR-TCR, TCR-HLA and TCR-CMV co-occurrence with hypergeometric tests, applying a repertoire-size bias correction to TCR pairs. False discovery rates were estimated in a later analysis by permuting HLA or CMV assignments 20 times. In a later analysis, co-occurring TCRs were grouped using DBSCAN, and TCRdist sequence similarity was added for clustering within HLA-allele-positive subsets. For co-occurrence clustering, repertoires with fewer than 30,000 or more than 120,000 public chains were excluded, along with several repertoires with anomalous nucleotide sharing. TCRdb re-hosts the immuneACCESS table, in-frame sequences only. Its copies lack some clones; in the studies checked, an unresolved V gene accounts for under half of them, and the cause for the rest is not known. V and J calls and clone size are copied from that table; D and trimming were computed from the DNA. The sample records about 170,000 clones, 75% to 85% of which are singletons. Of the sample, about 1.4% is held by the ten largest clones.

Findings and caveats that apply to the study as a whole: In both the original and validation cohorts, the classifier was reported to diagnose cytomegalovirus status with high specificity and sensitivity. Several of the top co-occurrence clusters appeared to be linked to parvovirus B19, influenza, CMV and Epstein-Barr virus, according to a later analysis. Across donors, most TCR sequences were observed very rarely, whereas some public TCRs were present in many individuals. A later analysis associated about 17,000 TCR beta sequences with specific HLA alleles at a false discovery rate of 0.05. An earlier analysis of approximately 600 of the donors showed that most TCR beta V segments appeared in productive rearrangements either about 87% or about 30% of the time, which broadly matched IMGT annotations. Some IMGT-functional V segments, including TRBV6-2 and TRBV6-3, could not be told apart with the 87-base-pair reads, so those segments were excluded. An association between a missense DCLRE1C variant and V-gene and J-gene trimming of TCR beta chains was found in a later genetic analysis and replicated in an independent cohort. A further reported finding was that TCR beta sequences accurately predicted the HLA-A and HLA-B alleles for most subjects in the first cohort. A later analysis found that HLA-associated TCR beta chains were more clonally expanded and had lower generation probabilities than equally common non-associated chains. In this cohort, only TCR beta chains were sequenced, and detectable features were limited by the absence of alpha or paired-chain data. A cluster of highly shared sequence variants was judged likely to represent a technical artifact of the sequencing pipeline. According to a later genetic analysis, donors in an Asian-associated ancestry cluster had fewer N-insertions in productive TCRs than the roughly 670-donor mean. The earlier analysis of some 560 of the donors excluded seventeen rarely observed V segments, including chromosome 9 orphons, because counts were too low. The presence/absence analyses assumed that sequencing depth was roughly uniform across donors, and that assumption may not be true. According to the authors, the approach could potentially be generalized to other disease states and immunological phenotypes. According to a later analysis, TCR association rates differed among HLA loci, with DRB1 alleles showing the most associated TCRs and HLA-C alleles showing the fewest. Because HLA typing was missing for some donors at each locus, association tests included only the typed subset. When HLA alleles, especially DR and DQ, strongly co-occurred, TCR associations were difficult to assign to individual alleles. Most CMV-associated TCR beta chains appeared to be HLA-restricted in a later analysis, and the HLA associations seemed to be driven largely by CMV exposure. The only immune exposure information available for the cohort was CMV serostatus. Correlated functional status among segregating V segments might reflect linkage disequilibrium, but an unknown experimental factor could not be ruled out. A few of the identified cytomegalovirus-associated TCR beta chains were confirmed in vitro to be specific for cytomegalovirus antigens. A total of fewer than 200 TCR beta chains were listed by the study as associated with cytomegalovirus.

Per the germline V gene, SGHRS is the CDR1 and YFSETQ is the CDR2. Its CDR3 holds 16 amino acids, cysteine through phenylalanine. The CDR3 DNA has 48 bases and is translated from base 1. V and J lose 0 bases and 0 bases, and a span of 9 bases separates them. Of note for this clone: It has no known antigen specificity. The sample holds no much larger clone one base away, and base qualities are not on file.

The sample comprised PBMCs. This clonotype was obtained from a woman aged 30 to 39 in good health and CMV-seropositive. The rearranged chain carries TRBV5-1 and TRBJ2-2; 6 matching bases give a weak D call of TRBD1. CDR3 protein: CASSLAQGPNTGELFF. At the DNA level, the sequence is TGCGCCAGCAGCTTGGCACAGGGACCGAACACCGGGGAGCTGTTTTTT.